This entry lists 32 T cell receptor beta chains sequenced from one sample in a study of T-cell reconstitution after alpha-beta-depleted transplantation in children. Preparation of the TCRbeta library used unique molecular identifiers. Each CDR3 protein gets one entry after TCRdb re-called the PCR reads with MiXCR. Among approximately 190,000 distinct CDR3 sequences listed, just under 6.5% were seen once. The sequenced sample was PBMCs, obtained before TCRalphabeta/CD19-depleted stem cell transplant. These TCRs come from a girl under two years old with combined immunodeficiency, due to receive a stem cell transplant.

This clonotype was counted only a few times. This rearrangement joins TRBV15 to TRBJ2-7; D possibly corresponds to TRBD2 (5 bases). Trimming left V 5 bases short and J 2 bases short, with 10 bases between. Looked up from germline, CDR1 is LNHNV and CDR2 is YYDKDF (reference sequence). This CDR3 has 13 residues. The CDR3 is CATSGRGPYEQYF. DNA of the CDR3: TGTGCCACCAGCGGTCGCGGGCCCTACGAGCAGTACTTC.

In DNA, the CDR3 is TGTGCCAGCGTTAGAGGGGAGATCTCCTACGAGCAGTACTTC. It is translated as CASVRGEISYEQYF. The chain links TRBV7-9 to TRBJ2-7; D is possibly TRBD1 or TRBD2 (5 bases each). The V end lost 8 bases, the J end lost 0 bases, and 14 bases lay between the germline ends. Germline-derived CDR1 and CDR2 are SEHNR and FQNEAQ (reference sequence). The CDR3 contains 14 residues.

This clonotype was seen many times. The chain recombines TRBV20-1 with TRBJ2-2; D not resolved. Per germline, CDR1 DFQATT and CDR2 SNEGSKA (reference sequence). The CDR3 runs to 14 residues. Trimming pared 1 base from V and 2 bases from J, leaving 8 bases between. Written as DNA, the CDR3 is TGCAGTGCTAGAGTCCTCGTCAACACCGGGGAGCTGTTTTTT. Protein product: CSARVLVNTGELFF.

This clonotype was seen ten or more times. The CDR3 protein is CASSPQGYDEKLFF. The CDR3 DNA reads as TGCGCCAGCAGCCCACAGGGATACGATGAAAAACTGTTTTTT. This sequence joins TRBV4-1 and TRBJ1-4; possible D gene TRBD1, 6 bases. CDR1 and CDR2 from the germline V gene are MGHRA and YSYEKL. Trimming removed 4 bases at V and 6 bases at J, with 12 bases between. There are 14 residues in the CDR3.

This clonotype was seen at least ten times. The V and J genes are TRBV7-2 and TRBJ2-3, with 8 bases that match TRBD1. The germline V gene has CDR1 SGHTA and CDR2 FQGNSA. The CDR3 length is 14 residues. V was clipped by 0 bases and J by 4 bases; unmatched bases: 0. The CDR3 DNA is TGTGCCAGCAGCTTAGCGGACAGGGCAGATACGCAGTATTTT. Translation gives CASSLADRADTQYF.

This clonotype has a handful of counts. The chain uses TRBV7-9 and TRBJ2-1; the match to TRBD1 covers 8 bases. This CDR3 contains 16 residues. V shed 1 base, J shed 4 bases, and the junction held 6 bases outside the gene matches. From germline, CDR1 is SEHNR and CDR2 FQNEAQ (reference sequence). The CDR3 sequence is CASSLGTGLRYNEQFF. The CDR3 DNA reads as TGTGCCAGCAGCTTAGGGACAGGGCTGAGGTACAATGAGCAGTTCTTC. The whole variable domain, filled in from reference TRBV7-9 and TRBJ2-1, reads DTGVSQNPRHKITKRGQNVTFRCDPISEHNRLYWYRQTLGQGPEFLTYFQNEAQLEKSRLLSDRFSAERPKGSFSTLEIQRTEQGDSAMYLCASSLGTGLRYNEQFFGPGTRLTVL.

This clonotype was picked up many times. The chain couples TRBV29-1 to TRBJ2-7; TRBD1 matches 7 bases. With V trimmed by 0 bases and J by 5 bases, 4 bases remained unmatched. Germline-derived CDR1 and CDR2 are SQVTM and ANQGSEA. The CDR3 has 13 residues. This chain's CDR3 is CSVEEGTENEQYF. The CDR3 DNA follows: TGCAGCGTTGAAGAAGGGACAGAGAACGAGCAGTACTTC.

This clonotype was picked up many times. The rearrangement joins TRBV27 to TRBJ1-1; D is ambiguous. Trimming pared 2 bases from V and 6 bases from J, leaving 10 bases between. This CDR3 comprises 13 residues. Germline loops: CDR1 MNHEY, CDR2 SMNVEV (reference sequence). The CDR3 DNA reads TGTGCCAGCAGTTTAGTAGGGAGGGCTGAAGCTTTCTTT. Encoded protein: CASSLVGRAEAFF.

The sample holds a few counts of this clonotype. This sequence joins TRBV27 and TRBJ1-4; D is unresolved. V lost 5 bases, J lost 5 bases, and 12 bases lay in between. Germline V gives CDR1 MNHEY, CDR2 SMNVEV (reference sequence). The CDR3 has 14 amino acids. As DNA, the CDR3 is TGTGCCAGCAGTCTCCTGCCCCGGAATGAAAAACTGTTTTTT. It yields the protein CASSLLPRNEKLFF.

This clonotype was seen repeatedly, ten times or more. This rearrangement joins TRBV5-1 to TRBJ2-2; D remains unclear. V was pared by 5 bases and J by 1 base, with 9 bases between. The CDR3 totals 14 residues. From germline, CDR1 is SGHRS and CDR2 YFSETQ. CDR3 sequence (DNA): TGCGCCAGCAGATCCCAAGAGAACACCGGGGAGCTGTTTTTT. It specifies CASRSQENTGELFF.

At least ten counts were recorded for this clonotype. The chain joins TRBV24-1 to TRBJ2-7, with 10 bases aligning to TRBD1. The length of the CDR3 is 15 residues. V lost 3 bases to trimming and J lost 4 bases; unmatched junction nucleotides: 5. CDR1 is KGHDR and CDR2 is SFDVKD in the germline V gene. The CDR3 coding sequence is TGTGCCACCAGTGATCCCCGGGACAGGGGTTACGAGCAGTACTTC. The encoded protein is CATSDPRDRGYEQYF.

The chain couples TRBV4-3 to TRBJ2-1, with 10 nucleotides matching TRBD2. V dropped 0 bases and J dropped 5; count of bases not matched to a gene: 7. From germline, CDR1 is LGHNA and CDR2 YSLEER. CDR3 length equals 17 residues. CDR3: CASSQDLGTSVNNEQFF. The CDR3 DNA sequence: TGCGCCAGCAGCCAAGACTTGGGGACTAGCGTCAACAATGAGCAGTTCTTC.

This clonotype was counted ten times or more. The chain uses TRBV6-5 and TRBJ2-7; 10 bases line up with TRBD1. V dropped 5 bases and J dropped 6; count of bases not matched to a gene: 13. The CDR3 spans 16 residues. From germline, CDR1 is MNHEY and CDR2 SVGAGI. For the CDR3, the DNA is TGTGCCAGCAGTCCTCCGGGGACAGGGGAAGTGGTCGAGCAGTACTTC. As protein: CASSPPGTGEVVEQYF.

The chain recombines TRBV5-1 with TRBJ2-7; the match to TRBD2 covers 13 bases. After removal of 0 bases from V and 3 bases from J, the junction contained 3 bases not matched to a gene. CDR3 length: 16 residues. Germline V gene lookup returns CDR1 SGHRS and CDR2 YFSETQ. CDR3 protein: CASSLGLAGGNYEQYF. CDR3 nucleotide sequence: TGCGCCAGCAGCTTGGGACTAGCGGGGGGCAACTACGAGCAGTACTTC.

This clonotype was picked up many times. The chain carries TRBV13 and TRBJ2-7; possibly TRBD2 for D (6 bases). The V and J ends lost 4 bases and 13 bases respectively, with 17 bases between them. Germline CDR1 PRHDT, CDR2 FYEKMQ (reference sequence). The CDR3 contains 12 residues. Here the CDR3 reads CASSSTGSTPYF. In DNA form, the CDR3 reads TGTGCCAGCAGCTCAACCGGGAGTACGCCATACTTC.

This clonotype came up a few times. The J gene is TRBJ2-7, the V gene TRBV3-1, with TRBD2 as a possible D gene (5 bases). The germline V gene has CDR1 LGHDT and CDR2 YNNKEL (reference sequence). This CDR3 is built from 15 residues. Trimming took off 0 bases at V and 0 bases at J, with 9 bases between the two ends. The CDR3 nucleotides read TGTGCCAGCAGCCAAGATCGAGGACTCTCCTACGAGCAGTACTTC. Translation: CASSQDRGLSYEQYF.

CDR3 amino acids: CASSKDLLAGGREQYF. The CDR3 bases are TGTGCCAGCAGTAAAGATCTACTAGCGGGGGGCCGGGAGCAGTACTTC. The rearrangement links TRBV12-3 or TRBV12-4 to TRBJ2-7; the match to TRBD2 covers 12 bases. J was trimmed by 7 bases and V by 5 bases; bases with no gene match: 12. The CDR3 consists of 16 residues.

This clonotype appeared many times. This chain links TRBV29-1 with TRBJ2-7; TRBD2 might be the D (6 bases). Trimming removed 2 bases from V and 3 bases from J, with 11 bases in between. This CDR3 has 13 amino acids. Germline lookup yields CDR1 SQVTM and CDR2 ANQGSEA. CDR3 loop: CSVECRRGYEQYF. CDR3 DNA: TGCAGCGTTGAATGTAGGAGGGGCTACGAGCAGTACTTC.

This clonotype came up many times. The CDR3 sequence: CASSGGYNSPLHF. In nucleotides, the CDR3 is TGTGCCAGCAGTGGAGGGTATAATTCACCCCTCCACTTT. The V and J genes are TRBV2 and TRBJ1-6; D uncertain. There are 13 residues in the CDR3. V was shortened by 4 bases and J by 4 bases, with 5 bases between the two germline ends. CDR1 SNHLY and CDR2 FYNNEI come from the germline V gene.

This clonotype came up many times. The V call is TRBV20-1, the J call TRBJ2-5; 11 nucleotides line up with TRBD2. The CDR3 spans 16 residues. Germline V gene data show CDR1 as DFQATT and CDR2 as SNEGSKA (reference sequence). With V trimmed by 4 bases and J by 5 bases, 12 bases remained unmatched. CDR3 loop: CSANLLAGGGMETQYF. The CDR3 nucleotides are TGCAGTGCTAATCTCCTAGCGGGAGGCGGGATGGAGACCCAGTACTTC.

This clonotype appeared many times. The junction does not match germline at one end; this may be a read error. The rearrangement links TRBV6-1 to TRBJ2-3, with TRBD1 identical over 10 bases. The CDR3 runs 14 residues. Per the germline V gene, CDR1 is MNHNS and CDR2 is SASEGT. This CDR3 reads CASSDVRDRGRGDF. The CDR3 DNA reads TGTGCCAGCAGTGATGTCCGGGACAGGGGAAGAGGGGATTTT.

This clonotype showed up many times. The chain recombines TRBV14 with TRBJ2-7; 7 bases agree with TRBD2. The germline V gene encodes CDR1 SGHDN and CDR2 FVKESK. The CDR3 extends over 13 amino acids. The ends lost 1 base at V and 7 bases at J; junction bases unmatched: 4. The CDR3 is CASSQVREGEQYF. The CDR3 nucleotides are TGTGCCAGCAGCCAAGTAAGGGAGGGGGAGCAGTACTTC.

Many counts were recorded for this clonotype. This chain uses TRBV29-1 with TRBJ1-2; TRBD1 agrees at 9 bases. Trimming cost V 7 bases and J 9 bases; bases outside gene matches: 15. Germline values: CDR1 SQVTM, CDR2 ANQGSEA. The CDR3 contains 14 residues. Here the CDR3 reads CSAEEQGQGYRYTF. The CDR3 DNA follows: TGCAGCGCTGAGGAACAGGGACAGGGTTATCGCTACACCTTC. Combining the CDR3 with reference TRBV29-1 and TRBJ1-2 gives the whole variable domain SAVISQKPSRDICQRGTSLTIQCQVDSQVTMMFWYRQQPGQSLTLIATANQGSEATYESGFVIDKFPISRPNLTFSTLTVSNMSPEDSSIYLCSAEEQGQGYRYTFGSGTRLTVV.

The sample holds many counts of this clonotype. V and J are TRBV6-5 and TRBJ1-5; D remains unclear. The CDR3 covers 15 residues. V was clipped by 0 bases and J by 6 bases, with 12 bases between them. The V gene's germline CDR1 is MNHEY and CDR2 SVGAGI. The CDR3 DNA follows: TGTGCCAGCAGTTACTCGAACCAGGCGAGTCAGCCCCAGCATTTT. Protein sequence: CASSYSNQASQPQHF.

This clonotype was recorded at least ten times. V gene TRBV7-9 combines with J gene TRBJ1-1; D is ambiguous. Germline V gives CDR1 SEHNR, CDR2 FQNEAQ (reference sequence). The CDR3 runs to 14 residues. Deletions cut 1 base from V and 1 base from J, with 7 bases between. The CDR3 here is CASSLGGRNTEAFF. The CDR3 nucleotides are TGTGCCAGCAGCTTAGGGGGTCGGAACACTGAAGCTTTCTTT.

This clonotype was picked up many times. The J gene is TRBJ2-1, the V gene TRBV28; the D gene is possibly TRBD2 (6 bases). The germline gives CDR1 MDHEN, CDR2 SYDVKM. The CDR3 covers 17 residues. V lost 5 bases to trimming and J lost 3 bases, with 20 bases between them. The CDR3 region has the DNA TGTGCCAGCAGTAGAAGGCGGCAGACGCGGGGCTACAATGAGCAGTTCTTC. Its translation is CASSRRRQTRGYNEQFF.

This clonotype occurred many times. This chain joins TRBV9 and TRBJ2-7; 7 nucleotides align to TRBD1. The CDR3 extends over 16 amino acids. Germline CDR1 reads SGDLS; CDR2 reads YYNGEE. V trimming: 3 bases; J trimming: 3 bases; junction bases outside the gene matches: 12. Here the CDR3 reads CASSAGQSKTFYEQYF. In DNA, the CDR3 is TGTGCCAGCAGCGCGGGACAGTCAAAAACCTTCTACGAGCAGTACTTC. Looking up the rest from reference TRBV9 and TRBJ2-7 gives the full variable domain: DSGVTQTPKHLITATGQRVTLRCSPRSGDLSVYWYQQSLDQGLQFLIQYYNGEERAKGNILERFSAQQFPDLHSELNLSSLELGDSALYFCASSAGQSKTFYEQYFGPGTRLTVT.

Note on this clonotype: This may stem from a read error, because a much larger clone lies one nucleotide away. The chain is built from TRBV5-5 and TRBJ2-6, with D possibly matching TRBD1 (6 bases). Germline lookup yields CDR1 SGHKS and CDR2 YYEKEE (reference sequence). The CDR3 totals 18 residues. The germline V and J ends were trimmed by 1 base and 1 base, with 15 bases remaining between them. CDR3 sequence (DNA): TGTGCCAGCAGCTTGTATCGACAGGCCATGTCTGGGGCCAACGTCCTGACTTTC. Amino acids: CASSLYRQAMSGANVLTF.

This clonotype was observed many times. The gene calls are TRBV5-1 and TRBJ1-1, with D perhaps TRBD1 (5 bases). V was cut by 5 bases and J by 4 bases, with 12 bases left in between. The germline V gene has CDR1 SGHRS and CDR2 YFSETQ. The CDR3 has 13 residues. CDR3 amino acids: CASRWDVTTEAFF. CDR3 nucleotides: TGCGCCAGCAGGTGGGACGTCACCACTGAAGCTTTCTTT.

This clonotype has ten or more counts. The chain carries TRBV11-2 and TRBJ2-1; 9 bases map to TRBD1. The germline CDR1 and CDR2 sequences are SGHAT and FQNNGV. The CDR3 loop spans 16 amino acids. The J segment lost 7 bases and the V segment lost 5 bases, leaving 12 bases of the junction unmatched. DNA for the CDR3: TGTGCCAGCAGCCCCAATGAGTACAGGGGGCGTAATGAGCAGTTCTTC. Its protein is CASSPNEYRGRNEQFF.

Many counts were recorded for this clonotype. The chain is built from TRBV12-3 or TRBV12-4 and TRBJ2-4; a weak D match, TRBD1 (5 bases). This CDR3 has 14 residues. V was trimmed by 4 bases and J by 2 bases, leaving 9 bases between them. CDR3 DNA: TGTGCCAGCAGTTCCGCAGGGTCCAAAAACATTCAGTACTTC. Protein product: CASSSAGSKNIQYF.

In this sample, this clonotype turned up many times. The chain links TRBV20-1 to TRBJ2-3, with a weak D call TRBD2 (6 bases). In germline, CDR1 is DFQATT, CDR2 SNEGSKA (reference sequence). The CDR3 is 12 amino acids. Trimming shortened V by 3 bases and J by 4 bases, and 8 bases separated the two germline ends. The CDR3 bases are TGCAGTGCTAGCGGGAGTGCAGATACGCAGTATTTT. The encoded protein is CSASGSADTQYF.